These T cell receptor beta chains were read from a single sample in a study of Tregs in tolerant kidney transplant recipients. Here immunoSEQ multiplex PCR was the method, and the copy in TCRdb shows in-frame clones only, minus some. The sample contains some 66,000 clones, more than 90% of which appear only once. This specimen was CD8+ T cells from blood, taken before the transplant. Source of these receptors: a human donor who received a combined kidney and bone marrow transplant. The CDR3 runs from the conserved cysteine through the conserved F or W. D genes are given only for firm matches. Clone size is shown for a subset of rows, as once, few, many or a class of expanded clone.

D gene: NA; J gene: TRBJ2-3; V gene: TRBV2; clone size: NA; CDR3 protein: CASSVDTLHHF; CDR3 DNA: TGTGCCAGCAGTGTTGACACCTTACACCATTTT
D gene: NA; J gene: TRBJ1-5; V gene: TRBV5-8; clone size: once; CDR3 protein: CASSFRSRGGQTNQPQHF; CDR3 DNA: TGTGCCAGCAGCTTTCGTAGTCGCGGCGGACAGACCAATCAGCCCCAGCATTTT
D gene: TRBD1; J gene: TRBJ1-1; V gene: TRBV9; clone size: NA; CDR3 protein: CASSVGSGQGGDTEAFF; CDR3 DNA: TGTGCCAGCAGCGTAGGGTCCGGACAGGGCGGAGACACTGAAGCTTTCTTT
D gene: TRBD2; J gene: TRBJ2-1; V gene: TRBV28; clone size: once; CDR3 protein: CASSPRLANEQFF; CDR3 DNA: TGTGCCAGCAGTCCGAGACTAGCGAATGAGCAGTTCTTC
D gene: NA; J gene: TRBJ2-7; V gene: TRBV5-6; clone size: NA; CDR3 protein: CASSSFSYEQYF; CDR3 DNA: TGTGCCAGCAGCTCATTCTCCTACGAGCAGTACTTC
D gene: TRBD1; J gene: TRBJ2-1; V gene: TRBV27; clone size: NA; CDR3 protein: CASSTMTGINNEQFF; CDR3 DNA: TGTGCCAGCAGTACAATGACAGGGATTAACAATGAGCAGTTCTTC
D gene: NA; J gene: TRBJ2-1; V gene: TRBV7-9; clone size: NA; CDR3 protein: CASSPPPPRSYNEQFF; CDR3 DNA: TGTGCCAGCAGCCCGCCCCCCCCTCGGTCCTACAATGAGCAGTTCTTC
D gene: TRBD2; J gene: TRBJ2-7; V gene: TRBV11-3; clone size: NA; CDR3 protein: CASSSRLAGTYEQYF; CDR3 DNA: TGTGCCAGCAGCTCTAGACTAGCCGGGACCTACGAGCAGTACTTC
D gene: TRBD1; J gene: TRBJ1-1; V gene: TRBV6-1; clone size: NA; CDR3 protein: CASIWDSYTEAFF; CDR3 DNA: TGTGCCAGCATCTGGGACAGTTACACTGAAGCTTTCTTT
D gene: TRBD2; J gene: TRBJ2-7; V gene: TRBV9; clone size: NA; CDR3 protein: CASSVASGGSYEQYF; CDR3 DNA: TGTGCCAGCAGCGTAGCTAGCGGGGGCTCCTACGAGCAGTACTTC
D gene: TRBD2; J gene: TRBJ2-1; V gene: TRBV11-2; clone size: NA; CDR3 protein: CASSLVSGSYNEQFF; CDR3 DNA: TGTGCCAGCAGCTTAGTAAGCGGGAGCTACAATGAGCAGTTCTTC
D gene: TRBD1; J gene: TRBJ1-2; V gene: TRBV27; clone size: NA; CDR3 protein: CASSATGEGVYGYTF; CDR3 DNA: TGTGCCAGCAGTGCTACAGGGGAAGGGGTCTATGGCTACACCTTC
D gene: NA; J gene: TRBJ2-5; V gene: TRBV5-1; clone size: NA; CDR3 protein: CASSLGQYQETQYF; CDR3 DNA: TGCGCCAGCAGCTTGGGACAGTACCAAGAGACCCAGTACTTC
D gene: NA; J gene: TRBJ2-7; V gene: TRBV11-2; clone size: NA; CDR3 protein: CASSLGQPYEQYF; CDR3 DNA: TGTGCCAGCAGCTTAGGACAGCCCTACGAGCAGTACTTC
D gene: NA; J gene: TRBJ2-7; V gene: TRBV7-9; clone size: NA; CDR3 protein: CASSLGVYEQYF; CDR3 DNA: TGTGCCAGCAGCTTAGGAGTCTACGAGCAGTACTTC
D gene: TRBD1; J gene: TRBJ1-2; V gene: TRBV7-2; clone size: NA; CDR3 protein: CASSNNPSRGQDNYGYTF; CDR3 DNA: TGTGCCAGCAGCAATAATCCATCTAGGGGGCAGGACAACTATGGCTACACCTTC
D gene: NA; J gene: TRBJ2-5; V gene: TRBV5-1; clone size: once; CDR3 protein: CASSLGQLKGETQYF; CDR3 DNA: TGCGCCAGCAGCTTGGGACAGCTAAAGGGTGAGACCCAGTACTTC
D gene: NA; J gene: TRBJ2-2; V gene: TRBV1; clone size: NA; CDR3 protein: CTSSQEHRLNTGELFF; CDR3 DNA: TGCACCAGCAGCCAAGAGCACAGATTGAACACCGGGGAGCTGTTTTTT
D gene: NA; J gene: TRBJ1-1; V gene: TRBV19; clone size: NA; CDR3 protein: CASSHGVQAFF; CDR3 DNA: TGTGCCAGTAGTCACGGGGTCCAAGCTTTCTTT